This T cell receptor (beta chain) was profiled in a study of siplizumab effects on memory and regulatory T cells. Germline V gene data show CDR1 as SGHTA and CDR2 as FQGNSA. This CDR3 has 14 amino acids. Trimming removed 3 bases from V and 5 bases from J, with 13 bases in between. This clone was observed once. Generated by immunoSEQ multiplex PCR, the TCRdb table keeps only in-frame clones and is missing some. The sample consists of under 100,000 clones, around 94% of them appearing once. Sequences were obtained from non-Treg CD4+ T cells sorted from blood. J is TRBJ1-1 and V is TRBV7-2; maybe TRBD1 (5 bases). The TCR comes from a human donor in good health. The CDR3 nucleotides are TGTGCCAGCAGCTTTTACAGGTCAGGGACTGAAGCTTTCTTT. As protein: CASSFYRSGTEAFF.